The 9 T cell receptor beta chains reported below all come from one sample, sequenced in a study of PD-L1 blockade in urothelial cancer. Assay used: immunoSEQ multiplex PCR; TCRdb lists only in-frame clones, some missing. The sample gives 13,000 to 15,000 clones, around 89% of which show up once; roughly 15% is in the top ten. This specimen consisted of PBMCs, obtained around atezolizumab (anti-PD-L1) treatment. Receptors originate from a man aged 65 to 85 with urothelial cancer.

The chain links TRBV5-1 to TRBJ2-1, with 7 bases that match TRBD1. Germline V CDR1 and CDR2: SGHRS, YFSETQ. This CDR3 spans 15 amino acids. J was trimmed by 0 bases and V by 7 bases; bases with no gene match: 7. In DNA form, the CDR3 reads TGCGCCAGCGGACCGGGACAGAACTCCTACAATGAGCAGTTCTTC. It translates to CASGPGQNSYNEQFF. Complete variable domain (other parts from reference TRBV5-1 and TRBJ2-1): KAGVTQTPRYLIKTRGQQVTLSCSPISGHRSVSWYQQTPGQGLQFLFEYFSETQRNKGNFPGRFSGRQFSNSRSEMNVSTLELGDSALYLCASGPGQNSYNEQFFGPGTRLTVL.

This clone was counted once. The chain carries TRBV4-1 and TRBJ1-1, with a tentative D call TRBD1 (5 bases). Trimming shortened V by 0 bases and J by 4 bases, and 12 bases separated the two germline ends. CDR3 length: 15 amino acids. Germline assignment: CDR1 MGHRA and CDR2 YSYEKL. The CDR3 DNA reads TGCGCCAGCAGCCAAGATCAGGCCAGGGCCACTGAAGCTTTCTTT. Its translation is CASSQDQARATEAFF.

This clone was seen just once. The gene calls are TRBV10-3 and TRBJ2-1; TRBD1 is a possible D gene (5 bases). The V end lost 9 bases, the J end lost 10 bases, and 19 bases lay between the germline ends. Germline V gene data show CDR1 as ENHRY and CDR2 as SYGVKD. This CDR3 is 13 amino acids long. This CDR3 is CAILSRQGVEQFF. Here the CDR3 DNA reads TGTGCCATATTAAGTCGGCAAGGGGTGGAGCAGTTCTTC.

This rearrangement joins TRBV18 to TRBJ1-5; 7 bases map to TRBD1. CDR3 length equals 15 residues. The V segment lost 1 base and the J segment 4 bases; nucleotides outside the gene matches: 4. The germline CDR1 and CDR2 sequences are KGHSH and LQKENI. The CDR3 reads CASSPQTTGNQPQHF. CDR3 sequence (DNA): TGTGCCAGCTCACCACAGACGACAGGGAATCAGCCCCAGCATTTT.

The chain is built from TRBV6-5 and TRBJ1-4, with TRBD1 as a possible D gene (5 bases). Trimming left V 5 bases short and J 8 bases short, with 18 bases between. Germline V gene lookup returns CDR1 MNHEY and CDR2 SVGAGI. The CDR3 runs 15 residues. CDR3 amino acids: CASSTARDFREKLFF. The DNA of the CDR3 is TGTGCCAGCAGTACCGCCCGGGACTTTCGGGAAAAACTGTTTTTT.

This chain's CDR3 is CASSFGTVETQYF. CDR3 nucleotide sequence: TGTGCCAGCAGCTTCGGGACTGTAGAGACCCAGTACTTC. The chain employs TRBV7-9 and TRBJ2-5; D possibly corresponds to TRBD2 (6 bases). Germline V gene lookup returns CDR1 SEHNR and CDR2 FQNEAQ (reference sequence). The V gene lost 3 bases and the J gene lost 4 bases, with 9 bases spanning the gap. The CDR3 sequence is 13 residues long.

This chain links TRBV7-9 with TRBJ2-2; 7 bases match TRBD1. The germline gives CDR1 SEHNR, CDR2 FQNEAQ (reference sequence). V lost 7 bases to trimming and J lost 0 bases; unmatched junction nucleotides: 11. The CDR3 length is 17 residues. The CDR3 spells CASTFVTGQPNTGELFF. DNA of the CDR3: TGTGCCAGCACCTTCGTGACGGGACAGCCGAACACCGGGGAGCTGTTTTTT. Supplemented by reference TRBV7-9 and TRBJ2-2, the full variable domain reads DTGVSQNPRHKITKRGQNVTFRCDPISEHNRLYWYRQTLGQGPEFLTYFQNEAQLEKSRLLSDRFSAERPKGSFSTLEIQRTEQGDSAMYLCASTFVTGQPNTGELFFGEGSRLTVL.

A few counts support this clone. The rearrangement uses TRBV5-1 and TRBJ2-1; a weak D match, TRBD1 (6 bases). The germline V gene encodes CDR1 SGHRS and CDR2 YFSETQ. Trimming took off 2 bases at V and 7 bases at J, with 16 bases between the two ends. CDR3 size: 15 residues. CDR3 DNA: TGCGCCAGCAGCTTTACCGGACAGCAAGGGAATGAGCAGTTCTTC. It specifies CASSFTGQQGNEQFF.

The chain carries TRBV7-8 and TRBJ2-1; D remains unclear. Germline CDR1 reads SGHVS; CDR2 reads FQNEAQ. The CDR3 extends over 15 amino acids. V was cut by 3 bases and J by 7 bases, with 16 bases left in between. CDR3 amino acids: CASSFVGHPKNEQFF. CDR3 in DNA: TGTGCCAGCAGCTTTGTTGGGCATCCAAAGAATGAGCAGTTCTTC.